This entry lists 10 T cell receptor beta chains sequenced from one sample in a study of cytomegalovirus exposure and HLA in healthy donors. Amplification used 60 Vbeta primers and 13 Jbeta primers. Using immunoSEQ multiplex PCR, the repertoire was profiled, and TCRdb retains in-frame clones only, with some absent. The sample records some 150,000 clones, about 64% being singletons. The specimen sequenced was PBMCs. Source of these receptors: a woman aged 25 to 39 in good health and CMV-seropositive.

The V gene is TRBV19, the J gene TRBJ1-6; D uncertain. V was clipped by 4 bases and J by 8 bases, with 12 bases between them. Germline V lookup: CDR1 LNHDA, CDR2 SQIVND (reference sequence). The CDR3 contains 14 residues. In DNA, the CDR3 is TGTGCCAGTAGTACAGCTGGGCGGGATTCACCCCTCCACTTT. Protein sequence: CASSTAGRDSPLHF.

CDR3: CASSTSRTRQDTNYGYTF. The CDR3 DNA is TGCGCCAGCAGCACATCACGTACAAGACAGGATACTAACTATGGCTACACCTTC. The chain is built from TRBV5-1 and TRBJ1-2, with a possible D match to TRBD1 (6 bases). Germline CDR1 SGHRS, CDR2 YFSETQ. V was cut by 4 bases and J by 0 bases, with 22 bases left in between. The CDR3 contains 18 residues.

The chain links TRBV5-4 to TRBJ1-2; the D gene is possibly TRBD1 (5 bases). Germline CDR1 reads SGHNT; CDR2 reads YYREEE (reference sequence). The length of the CDR3 is 16 residues. The V gene lost 0 bases and the J gene lost 5 bases, with 17 bases spanning the gap. The CDR3 here is CASSLGSWQGGYGYTF. CDR3 DNA: TGTGCCAGCAGCTTGGGGTCGTGGCAGGGAGGATATGGCTACACCTTC.

The chain carries TRBV4-1 and TRBJ1-2; the match to TRBD1 covers 7 bases. The trim removed 4 bases at V and 7 bases at J, leaving 15 bases unmatched. Germline-derived CDR1 and CDR2 are MGHRA and YSYEKL. The CDR3 extends over 16 amino acids. The CDR3: CASSPTYRQGHSGYTF. Written as DNA, the CDR3 is TGCGCCAGCAGCCCAACCTACCGACAGGGACACTCTGGCTACACCTTC.

The chain is built from TRBV6-5 and TRBJ2-7, with D unresolved. The CDR3 consists of 13 residues. Germline V CDR1 and CDR2: MNHEY, SVGAGI. The V gene lost 0 bases and the J gene lost 3 bases, with 6 bases spanning the gap. CDR3 sequence: CASSYSISYEQYF. The CDR3 DNA reads as TGTGCCAGCAGTTACTCGATCAGCTACGAGCAGTACTTC.

This clone was counted a single time. V gene TRBV15 combines with J gene TRBJ2-2, with D perhaps TRBD1 (6 bases). Germline-derived CDR1 and CDR2 are LNHNV and YYDKDF (reference sequence). This CDR3 spans 18 amino acids. V dropped 0 bases and J dropped 1 base, with 15 bases sitting between them. The CDR3 reads CATSRDPLTGWNTGELFF. DNA of the CDR3: TGTGCCACCAGCAGAGACCCCCTCACAGGGTGGAACACCGGGGAGCTGTTTTTT.

The chain uses TRBV30 and TRBJ1-6; 7 nucleotides line up with TRBD1. The CDR3 is 12 residues long. With V trimmed by 5 bases and J by 9 bases, 4 bases remained unmatched. Germline V gives CDR1 GTSNPN, CDR2 SVGIG (reference sequence). Here the CDR3 reads CAWDRVGSPLHF. The CDR3 coding sequence is TGTGCCTGGGACAGGGTGGGTTCACCCCTCCACTTT.

This chain joins TRBV27 and TRBJ1-2, with 11 bases identical to TRBD1. This CDR3 region has 17 residues. Germline assignment: CDR1 MNHEY and CDR2 SMNVEV (reference sequence). Germline trimming cut 6 bases from V and 3 bases from J; bases unmatched to any gene: 12. Written as DNA, the CDR3 is TGTGCCAGCAGGTCACAAAGGGACAGGGGGGTTGACTATGGCTACACCTTC. This gives the protein CASRSQRDRGVDYGYTF.

The rearrangement links TRBV5-1 to TRBJ2-7, with D perhaps TRBD1 (6 bases). The CDR3 consists of 13 residues. Trimming stripped 0 bases from V and 5 bases from J, with 9 bases between. The germline gives CDR1 SGHRS, CDR2 YFSETQ. The DNA for the CDR3 is TGCGCCAGCAGCTTGGACAGGGACAACGAGCAGTACTTC. Translated, it gives CASSLDRDNEQYF.

The chain employs TRBV19 and TRBJ1-5; the match to TRBD1 covers 9 bases. Germline CDR1 reads LNHDA; CDR2 reads SQIVND (reference sequence). This CDR3 has 14 residues. The ends lost 6 bases at V and 5 bases at J; junction bases unmatched: 5. DNA of the CDR3: TGTGCCAGTAGCCGCCGGGACAGGGATCAGCCCCAGCATTTT. Translating gives CASSRRDRDQPQHF.